The rows below give T cell receptor beta chains drawn from one sample of a study of T cells in Graves' hyperthyroidism and ophthalmopathy. TCRdb reanalysed the multiplex PCR reads using MiXCR and keeps one entry per CDR3 protein. The sample carries 150,000 or so distinct CDR3 sequences, 22% recorded once. Sample: blood. Receptors originate from a woman aged 45-65 years with Graves' hyperthyroidism that later progressed to Graves' ophthalmopathy. Both conserved end residues are part of each CDR3. Fields, in order: clone size, J gene, D gene, V gene, CDR3 DNA, CDR3 protein. D genes are given only for firm matches. Size tells how often a clone was seen (once, few, many) or the class of an expanded clone, and some rows leave it out.

- TRBJ2-7 TRBD2 TRBV6-1 TGTGCCAGCAGTGAAACTAGCGGGAGGACCTACGAGCAGTACTTC CASSETSGRTYEQYF
many TRBJ1-5 - TRBV19 TGTGCCAGTAGTATACTGTCGGGAGGGGACCCGAAGCATTTT CASSILSGGDPKHF
- TRBJ2-7 TRBD2 TRBV19 TGTGCCAGTAGTCCCGCTAGCGGGAGTATCTACGAGCAGTACTTC CASSPASGSIYEQYF
few TRBJ2-7 TRBD1 TRBV7-2 TGTGCCAGCAGCCCGGACAGGCAGAGCCCCTACGAGCAGTACTTC CASSPDRQSPYEQYF
many TRBJ1-3 - TRBV3-1 TGTGCCAGCGCGGGCAGGAACCCTCCTGGAAACACCATATATTTT CASAGRNPPGNTIYF
few TRBJ1-2 TRBD1 TRBV30 TGTGCCTGGGGGGGACAGGAGAACTATGGCTACACCTTC CAWGGQENYGYTF
few TRBJ2-2 - TRBV10-1 TGCGCCAGCAGATGGGACACCGGGGAGCTGTTTTTT CASRWDTGELFF
many TRBJ2-5 - TRBV3-1 TGTGCCAGCAGCCAAGCGGTCAGGGGGGGGGCCCAGTACTTC CASSQAVRGGAQYF
few TRBJ1-1 - TRBV9 TGTGCCAGCAGCGCCGTCATAGGGGGAGTCACTGAAGCTTTCTTT CASSAVIGGVTEAFF
- TRBJ2-1 - TRBV7-9 TGTGCCAGCAGCTTGGGGGGAGACAGGGAGGGCAATGAGCAGTTCTTC CASSLGGDREGNEQFF
- TRBJ1-2 - TRBV6-1 TGTGCCTACTCGACAGACAAAGGGAACTATGGCTACACCTTC CAYSTDKGNYGYTF
many TRBJ2-7 TRBD1 TRBV20-1 TGCAGTGCTAGAGATCCGGGACAGGGGCCCTACGAGCAGTACTTC CSARDPGQGPYEQYF
many TRBJ1-5 TRBD1 TRBV19 TGTGCCAGTAGTCCCGAGATCCTCAAGACAGGGCAGCCCCAGCATTTT CASSPEILKTGQPQHF
few TRBJ2-1 TRBD2 TRBV7-9 TGTGCCAGCAGCACCCTAGCGGGAGGTGGCAATGAGCAGTTCTTC CASSTLAGGGNEQFF
- TRBJ2-7 - TRBV19 TGTGCCAGTACGGCGGGACGGGGCTACGAGCAGTACTTC CASTAGRGYEQYF
many TRBJ1-1 - TRBV28 TGTGCCAGCAGCCGAAACACTGAAGCTTTCTTT CASSRNTEAFF
many TRBJ1-2 TRBD1 TRBV28 TGTGCCAGCATCCTGGACAGGGCCAACTATGGCTACACCTTC CASILDRANYGYTF
many TRBJ2-7 TRBD1 TRBV5-5 TGTGCCAGCAGCAAACCGGGACAGGGGGCGCGTGAGCAGTACTTC CASSKPGQGAREQYF
- TRBJ2-1 TRBD1 TRBV2 TGTGCCAGCAGTGGACAGGGCCTTTACAATGAGCAGTTCTTC CASSGQGLYNEQFF
many TRBJ1-4 - TRBV15 TGTGCCACCAGCAGAGATCAGGGCCAGAATGAAAAACTGTTTTTT CATSRDQGQNEKLFF
many TRBJ2-5 TRBD1 TRBV6-1 TGTGCCAGCAGTGAAATCAGAGGGACAGGGCAAGAGACCCAGTACTTC CASSEIRGTGQETQYF
many TRBJ1-1 - TRBV6-1 TGTGCCAGCAGGCAGGACCAACGAGGGAACACTGAAGCTTTCTTT CASRQDQRGNTEAFF
many TRBJ1-1 - TRBV5-1 TGCGCCAGCAGCTTGACAGGATTGATAAACACTGAAGCTTTCTTT CASSLTGLINTEAFF
few TRBJ2-2 - TRBV20-1 TGCAGTGCTAGAGATAAGCGGTCCGCAACCGGGGAGCTGTTTTTT CSARDKRSATGELFF
many TRBJ1-5 TRBD1 TRBV28 TGTGCCAGCAGCAGACCGGGACAGAGCAATCAGCCCCAGCATTTT CASSRPGQSNQPQHF
few TRBJ2-7 TRBD1 TRBV4-1 TGCGCCAGCAGCCAAACCTTACAGGGGGCGGGGTACGAGCAGTACTTC CASSQTLQGAGYEQYF
many TRBJ2-7 TRBD2 TRBV7-9 TGTGCCAGCAGACCCGCCGTGGCCAGCGGGGCCTCCTACGAGCAGTACTTC CASRPAVASGASYEQYF